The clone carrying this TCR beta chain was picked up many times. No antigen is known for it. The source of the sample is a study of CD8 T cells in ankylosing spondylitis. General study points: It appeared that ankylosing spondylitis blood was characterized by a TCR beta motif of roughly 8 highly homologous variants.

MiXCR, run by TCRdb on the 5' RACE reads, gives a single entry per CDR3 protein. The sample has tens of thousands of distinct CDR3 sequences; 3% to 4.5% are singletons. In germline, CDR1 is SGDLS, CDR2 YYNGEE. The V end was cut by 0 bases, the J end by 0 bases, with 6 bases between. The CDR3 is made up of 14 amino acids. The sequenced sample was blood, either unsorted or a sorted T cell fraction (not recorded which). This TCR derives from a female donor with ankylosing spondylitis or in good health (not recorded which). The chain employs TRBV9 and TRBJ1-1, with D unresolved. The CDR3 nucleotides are TGTGCCAGCAGCGTAGCTCCTTTGAACACTGAAGCTTTCTTT. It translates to CASSVAPLNTEAFF.